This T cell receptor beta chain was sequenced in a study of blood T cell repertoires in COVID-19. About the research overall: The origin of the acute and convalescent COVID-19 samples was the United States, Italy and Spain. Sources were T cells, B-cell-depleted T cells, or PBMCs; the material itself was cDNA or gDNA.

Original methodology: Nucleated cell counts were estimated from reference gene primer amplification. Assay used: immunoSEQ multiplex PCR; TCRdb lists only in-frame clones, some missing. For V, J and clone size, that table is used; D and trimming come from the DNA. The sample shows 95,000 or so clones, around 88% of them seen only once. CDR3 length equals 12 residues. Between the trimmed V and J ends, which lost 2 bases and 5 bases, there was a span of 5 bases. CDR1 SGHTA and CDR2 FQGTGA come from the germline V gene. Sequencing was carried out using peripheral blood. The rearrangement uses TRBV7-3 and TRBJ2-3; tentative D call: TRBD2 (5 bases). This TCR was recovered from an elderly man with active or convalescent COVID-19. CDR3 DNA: TGTGCCAGCAGCTTAGGACTAGATACGCAGTATTTT. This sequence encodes CASSLGLDTQYF.